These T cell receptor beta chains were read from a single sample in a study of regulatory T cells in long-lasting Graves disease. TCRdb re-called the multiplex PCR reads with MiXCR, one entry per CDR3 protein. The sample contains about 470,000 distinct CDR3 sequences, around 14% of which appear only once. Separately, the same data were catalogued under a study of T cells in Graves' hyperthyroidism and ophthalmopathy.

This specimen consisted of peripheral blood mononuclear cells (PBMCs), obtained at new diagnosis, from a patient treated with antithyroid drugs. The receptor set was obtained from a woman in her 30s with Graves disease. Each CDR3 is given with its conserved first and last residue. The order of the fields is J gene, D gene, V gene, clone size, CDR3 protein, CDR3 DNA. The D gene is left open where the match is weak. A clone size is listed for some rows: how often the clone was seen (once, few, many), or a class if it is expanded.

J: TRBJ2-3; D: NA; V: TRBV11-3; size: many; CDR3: CASSLSTLTDTQYF; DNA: TGTGCCAGCAGCTTATCCACTCTCACAGATACGCAGTATTTT
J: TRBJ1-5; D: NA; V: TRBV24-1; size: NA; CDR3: CATSDVNQPQHF; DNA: TGTGCCACCAGTGATGTTAATCAGCCCCAGCATTTT
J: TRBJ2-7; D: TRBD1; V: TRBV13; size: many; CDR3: CASSLRGQGTYEQYF; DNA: TGTGCCAGCAGCCTCCGGGGACAGGGGACCTACGAGCAGTACTTC
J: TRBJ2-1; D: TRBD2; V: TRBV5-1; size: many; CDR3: CASSLSGWDNEQFF; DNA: TGCGCCAGCAGCCTTAGCGGGTGGGACAATGAGCAGTTCTTC
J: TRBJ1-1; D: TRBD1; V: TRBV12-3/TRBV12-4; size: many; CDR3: CASSLGAGGMNTEAFF; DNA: TGTGCCAGCAGCCTGGGAGCAGGGGGGATGAACACTGAAGCTTTCTTT
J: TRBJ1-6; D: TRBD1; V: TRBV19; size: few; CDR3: CASRDGTAHNSPLHF; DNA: TGTGCCAGTAGGGACGGGACAGCCCATAATTCACCCCTCCACTTT
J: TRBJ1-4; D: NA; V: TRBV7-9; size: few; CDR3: CASSLSRGRLNEKLFF; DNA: TGTGCCAGCAGCTTATCCCGCGGGAGATTGAATGAAAAACTGTTTTTT
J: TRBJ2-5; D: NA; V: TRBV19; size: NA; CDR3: CASSGGLSAETQYF; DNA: TGTGCCAGTAGCGGAGGACTTTCGGCGGAGACCCAGTACTTC
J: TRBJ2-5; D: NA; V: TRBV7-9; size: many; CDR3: CASSPRLEETRFF; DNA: TGTGCCAGCAGCCCTAGGCTAGAGGAGACACGGTTCTTC
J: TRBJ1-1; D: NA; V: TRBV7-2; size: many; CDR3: CASSPRLGNTEAFF; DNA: TGTGCCAGCAGCCCCCGGCTTGGGAACACTGAAGCTTTCTTT
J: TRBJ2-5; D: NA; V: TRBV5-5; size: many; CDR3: CASSVGSKGETQYF; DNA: TGTGCCAGCAGCGTAGGATCAAAGGGAGAGACCCAGTACTTC
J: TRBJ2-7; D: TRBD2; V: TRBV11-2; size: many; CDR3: CASSPRLAGGLGEQYF; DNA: TGTGCCAGCAGCCCCCGACTAGCGGGAGGTCTGGGCGAGCAGTACTTC
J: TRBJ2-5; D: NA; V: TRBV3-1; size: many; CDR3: CASSQEQFQETQYF; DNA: TGTGCCAGCAGCCAAGAGCAGTTCCAAGAGACCCAGTACTTC
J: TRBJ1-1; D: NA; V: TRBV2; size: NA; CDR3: CASTEGGTEAFF; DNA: TGTGCCAGCACCGAGGGGGGCACTGAAGCTTTCTTT
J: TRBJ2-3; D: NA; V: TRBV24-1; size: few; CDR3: CATSDGGKDTQYF; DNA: TGTGCCACCAGTGATGGCGGGAAGGATACGCAGTATTTT
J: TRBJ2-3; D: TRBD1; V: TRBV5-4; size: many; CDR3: CASSYDRDTDTQYF; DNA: TGTGCCAGCAGCTACGACAGGGACACAGATACGCAGTATTTT
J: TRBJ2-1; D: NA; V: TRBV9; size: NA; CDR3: CASSVGVAEAYNEQFF; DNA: TGTGCCAGCAGCGTAGGGGTAGCGGAGGCTTACAATGAGCAGTTCTTC
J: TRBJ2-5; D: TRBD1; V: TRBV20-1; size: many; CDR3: CSAGRDRAKETQYF; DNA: TGCAGTGCTGGACGGGACAGGGCAAAAGAGACCCAGTACTTC
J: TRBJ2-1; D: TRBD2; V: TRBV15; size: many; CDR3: CATSSGTSGSSPPSYNEQFF; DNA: TGTGCCACCAGCAGCGGGACTAGCGGGAGTTCCCCCCCCTCCTACAATGAGCAGTTCTTC
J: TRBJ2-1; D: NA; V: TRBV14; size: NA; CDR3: CASSQQGGNEQFF; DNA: TGTGCCAGCAGCCAACAGGGTGGCAATGAGCAGTTCTTC
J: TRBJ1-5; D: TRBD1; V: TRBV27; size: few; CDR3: CASSLYGFGTDTNQPQHF; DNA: TGTGCCAGCAGTTTATATGGTTTTGGGACAGACACAAATCAGCCCCAGCATTTT
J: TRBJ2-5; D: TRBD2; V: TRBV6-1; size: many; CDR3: CASSDAGLAGGPWETQYF; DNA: TGTGCCAGCAGTGATGCAGGACTAGCGGGAGGGCCGTGGGAGACCCAGTACTTC
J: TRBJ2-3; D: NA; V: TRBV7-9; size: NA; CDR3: CASSVRGGTDTQYF; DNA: TGTGCCAGCAGCGTCAGGGGGGGCACAGATACGCAGTATTTT
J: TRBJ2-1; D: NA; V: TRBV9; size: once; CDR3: CASSVTPWGESEQFF; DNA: TGTGCCAGCAGCGTAACCCCCTGGGGGGAGAGTGAGCAGTTCTTC
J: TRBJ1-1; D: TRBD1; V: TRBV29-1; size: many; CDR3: CSVEYTTGMTEAFF; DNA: TGCAGCGTTGAATACACGACAGGGATGACTGAAGCTTTCTTT
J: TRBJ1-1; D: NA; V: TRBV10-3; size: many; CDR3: CAISDSGGRANTEAFF; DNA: TGTGCCATCAGTGATAGCGGTGGCAGGGCGAACACTGAAGCTTTCTTT
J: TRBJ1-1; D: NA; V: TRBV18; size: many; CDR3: CASSQFRGDTEAFF; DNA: TGTGCCAGCTCACAGTTCAGGGGCGACACTGAAGCTTTCTTT
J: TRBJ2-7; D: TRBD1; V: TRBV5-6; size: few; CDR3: CASSYGTAIYEQYF; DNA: TGTGCCAGCAGCTATGGGACAGCGATTTACGAGCAGTACTTC
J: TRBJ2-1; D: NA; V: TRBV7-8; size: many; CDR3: CASNEKSERYNEQFF; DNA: TGTGCCAGCAACGAAAAAAGCGAGAGATACAATGAGCAGTTCTTC
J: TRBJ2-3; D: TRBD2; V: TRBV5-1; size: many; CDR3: CASSLENWLAGVPDTQYF; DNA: TGCGCCAGCAGCTTGGAAAATTGGCTAGCGGGAGTGCCAGATACGCAGTATTTT
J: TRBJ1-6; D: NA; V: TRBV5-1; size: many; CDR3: CASSLNGGGSPLHF; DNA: TGCGCCAGCAGCTTGAATGGAGGAGGGTCACCCCTCCACTTT
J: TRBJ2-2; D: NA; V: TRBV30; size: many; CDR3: CAWTAGSTGELFF; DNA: TGTGCCTGGACAGCAGGGTCCACCGGGGAGCTGTTTTTT
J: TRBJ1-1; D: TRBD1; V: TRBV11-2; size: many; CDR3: CASSLQGDTEAFF; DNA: TGTGCCAGCAGCTTACAGGGGGACACTGAAGCTTTCTTT
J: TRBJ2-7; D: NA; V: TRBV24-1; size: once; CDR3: CATSMGRGGSYEQYF; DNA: TGTGCCACCAGCATGGGTAGGGGTGGCTCCTACGAGCAGTACTTC
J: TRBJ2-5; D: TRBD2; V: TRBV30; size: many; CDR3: CAWRPGLAGRETQYF; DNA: TGTGCCTGGAGACCGGGACTAGCGGGACGAGAGACCCAGTACTTC
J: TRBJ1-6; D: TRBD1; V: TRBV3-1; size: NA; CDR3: CASSQRSTGSNSPLHF; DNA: TGTGCCAGCAGCCAAAGGTCGACAGGGAGTAATTCACCCCTCCACTTT